This is a list of T cell receptor beta chains from one sample in a study of graft-versus-host responses after intestinal transplantation. Sequenced by immunoSEQ multiplex PCR; TCRdb stores in-frame clones only, minus some. The sample consists of approximately 100,000 clones, about 90% of them appearing once. The antigens for these receptors are not known. Sample: unstimulated CD4+ T cells sorted from spleen or lymph node cells, taken before intestinal transplant. These receptors were collected from a human donor who received an intestinal transplant. Both conserved end residues are part of each CDR3. D genes are given only for firm matches. Rows may omit the clone size; those that give it use once, few, many or a size class.

TGTGCCAGCAGCTTAGGGGTATTTGGGTCAAAAAGGACCTACGAGCAGTACTTC	CASSLGVFGSKRTYEQYF	TRBJ2-7	.	.	TRBV11-2
TGTGCCAGCAGGGCCGGGACAGGGGTGACCTACGAGCAGTACTTC	CASRAGTGVTYEQYF	TRBJ2-7	TRBD1	.	TRBV28
TGTGCCAGCAGCTTGGGGGGACTAATGACAGATACGCAGTATTTT	CASSLGGLMTDTQYF	TRBJ2-3	TRBD2	.	TRBV5-4
TGCGCCAGCAGCTTGTGGGGTCGAGACGAGCAGTACTTC	CASSLWGRDEQYF	TRBJ2-7	.	.	TRBV5-1
TGTGCCAGCAGCTTAGCCTCACAGGGGGCGCAGGAGACCCAGTACTTC	CASSLASQGAQETQYF	TRBJ2-5	TRBD1	once	TRBV11-2
TGCGCCAGCAGCCATCGAGGGAGGGACTCATCCCCCTATGGGTATGGCTACACCTTC	CASSHRGRDSSPYGYGYTF	TRBJ1-2	.	.	TRBV4-1
TGTGCCAGTAGTAGAAACCCAGGGGTTCGCTCTGGAAACACCATATATTTT	CASSRNPGVRSGNTIYF	TRBJ1-3	.	.	TRBV19
TGTGCCAGCAGTTACATATACCAGGGGGTCCCAGATACGCAGTATTTT	CASSYIYQGVPDTQYF	TRBJ2-3	TRBD1	.	TRBV6-5
TGTGCCAGCACCTTAGGGAACACCGGGGAGCTGTTTTTT	CASTLGNTGELFF	TRBJ2-2	.	.	TRBV18
TGTGCCAGCAGCTTTGGGACTAGTCAGACCGGGGAGCTGTTTTTT	CASSFGTSQTGELFF	TRBJ2-2	TRBD2	.	TRBV7-9
TGTGCCAGCAGTACTACCCGACGGGCTAACTATGGCTACACCTTC	CASSTTRRANYGYTF	TRBJ1-2	.	.	TRBV27
TGCGCCAGCAGCTTGGGAGGGAGGGCTTTCTTT	CASSLGGRAFF	TRBJ1-1	.	.	TRBV5-1
TGTGCCAGTAACACCCGGCCGGGGGATCAGCCCCAGCATTTT	CASNTRPGDQPQHF	TRBJ1-5	.	.	TRBV19
TGCGCCAGCAGCGCCGGGCCGCGGTCCGAGCAGTACTTC	CASSAGPRSEQYF	TRBJ2-7	.	.	TRBV10-2
TGTGCCAGCAGCTTGAGCGAGGTAAGGACTGAAGCTTTCTTT	CASSLSEVRTEAFF	TRBJ1-1	.	.	TRBV5-4
TGTGCCAGCAGAGGGGCCACCAGAAGCACAGATACGCAGTATTTT	CASRGATRSTDTQYF	TRBJ2-3	.	.	TRBV2
TGTGCCAGCAGCTCGGGGTTATTTGCAACTAATGAAAAACTGTTTTTT	CASSSGLFATNEKLFF	TRBJ1-4	.	once	TRBV28
TGTGCCAGCAGACGGTCGCTACAAGAGACCCAGTACTTC	CASRRSLQETQYF	TRBJ2-5	.	.	TRBV28
TGCGCCAGCAGCTTGGCCAGGGCCGAGTACCAAGAGACCCAGTACTTC	CASSLARAEYQETQYF	TRBJ2-5	.	.	TRBV5-1
TGTGCCAGCAGCTTAGTCGGGGGGCGGGAGACCCAGTACTTC	CASSLVGGRETQYF	TRBJ2-5	.	.	TRBV13
TGCGCCAGCAGCCAAGGGCAGCGGGTAGGGGGCTGGGGCTACACCTTC	CASSQGQRVGGWGYTF	TRBJ1-2	TRBD1	.	TRBV4-1
TGTGCCAGCAGCCCCAGGGTATCTAGCGGCGAGCAGTACTTC	CASSPRVSSGEQYF	TRBJ2-7	TRBD2	.	TRBV11-2
TGCGCCAGCAGCCGCCCCGGGACAGAACTAGCGGGAGGGCCGCAGTTCTTC	CASSRPGTELAGGPQFF	TRBJ2-1	TRBD2	.	TRBV4-1
TGTGCCAGCAGCCTGGGACTAGCGGGAACGTACGAGCAGTACTTC	CASSLGLAGTYEQYF	TRBJ2-7	TRBD2	.	TRBV4-2
TGTGCCAGCGGGGCAGCGACAAGGTACGAGCAGTACTTC	CASGAATRYEQYF	TRBJ2-7	.	few	TRBV6-1
TGTGCCAGCAGTTACGGATCCGGAGCGAACACCGGGGAGCTGTTTTTT	CASSYGSGANTGELFF	TRBJ2-2	.	.	TRBV6-5
TGTGCCAGCAGCTTAGCGTTGGGGAGCACCGGGGAGCTGTTTTTT	CASSLALGSTGELFF	TRBJ2-2	.	.	TRBV7-9
TGTGCCAGCAGTTTTTTTTCGACAGGGAAAAACTACGAGCAGTACTTC	CASSFFSTGKNYEQYF	TRBJ2-7	TRBD1	.	TRBV28
TGTGCCAGCAGCAAAGGCGGGACAGATGCCTACGAGCAGTACTTC	CASSKGGTDAYEQYF	TRBJ2-7	.	.	TRBV21-1
TGCGCCAGCAGCCTCAGCCCAGTCCAGCCCTACGAGCAGTACTTC	CASSLSPVQPYEQYF	TRBJ2-7	.	.	TRBV4-1
TGCGCCAGCAGCTTGGAAGGGGGCGCGAGTGAAAAACTGTTTTTT	CASSLEGGASEKLFF	TRBJ1-4	TRBD1	.	TRBV5-1
TGTGCCAGCAGCGAAAGGGACAGGGCCGAAGCTTTCTTT	CASSERDRAEAFF	TRBJ1-1	TRBD1	.	TRBV9
TGCGCCAGCAGCTTTGGCGTAAGCTCCTACAATGAGCAGTTCTTC	CASSFGVSSYNEQFF	TRBJ2-1	.	once	TRBV5-1
TGCGCCAGCAGCTTGGAAGGACAGGGTGCCGGCTACACCTTC	CASSLEGQGAGYTF	TRBJ1-2	TRBD1	.	TRBV5-1
TGTGCCAGCTCACCAATCTCGACAGACTCTGGAAACACCATATATTTT	CASSPISTDSGNTIYF	TRBJ1-3	.	.	TRBV18
TGTGCCAGCAGAGCCGGGACGGACGCCTACGAGCAGTACTTC	CASRAGTDAYEQYF	TRBJ2-7	.	once	TRBV5-4
TGCGCCAGCAGCTTTGCAGAGACCGGGGAGCTGTTTTTT	CASSFAETGELFF	TRBJ2-2	.	.	TRBV5-1
TGTGCCAGCAGCTTGGGCGGGGGACAAGAGACCCAGTACTTC	CASSLGGGQETQYF	TRBJ2-5	TRBD2	.	TRBV7-9
TGTGCCAGCAGATTAGTCTTAGGTCAGCCCCAGCATTTT	CASRLVLGQPQHF	TRBJ1-5	.	few	TRBV6-5
TGCGCCAGCAGCACCCAGGGGGCGCAGAATGAAAAACTGTTTTTT	CASSTQGAQNEKLFF	TRBJ1-4	TRBD1	.	TRBV5-1
TGTGCCAGCAGTGACAATAGCGGGGTGGTCACCGGGGAGCTGTTTTTT	CASSDNSGVVTGELFF	TRBJ2-2	TRBD2	.	TRBV6-1